The entry below gives a single T cell receptor beta chain sequence along with its context. What it binds is unknown. These data belong to a study of shared clonotypes between healthy human individuals. Free of recent acute infections or vaccinations, the donors were healthy HIV-negative adults. The CDR3 is made up of 14 amino acids. J gave up 5 bases and V 6 bases, and 6 bases lay outside the gene matches. Germline CDR1 MDHEN, CDR2 SYDVKM. Overall study results and limits: Sharing of clonotypes among donors was expected to vary with sequencing depth.

The assay used deep level. The repertoire was sequenced with immunoSEQ multiplex PCR; TCRdb's copy has only in-frame clones and lacks some. The sample comprises about 2.4 million clones, approximately 93% of which are singletons, and around 0.4% rests with the top ten. What was sequenced was naive CD4+ T cells from PBMCs. Subset given: CD45RA+ positively selected. This receptor was identified in a man aged 18 to 35 in good health. Some clones in this sample may be carry-over from other donors' samples. This sequence joins TRBV28 and TRBJ2-2; 7 bases line up with TRBD1. The CDR3 bases are TGTGCCAGCAGGCTTCAGGGGGTAACCGGGGAGCTGTTTTTT. Protein: CASRLQGVTGELFF. Drawing the rest from reference TRBV28 and TRBJ2-2, the complete variable domain is DVKVTQSSRYLVKRTGEKVFLECVQDMDHENMFWYRQDPGLGLRLIYFSYDVKMKEKGDIPEGYSVSREKKERFSLILESASTNQTSMYLCASRLQGVTGELFFGEGSRLTVL.